The 7 T cell receptor beta chains presented below share a single source sample, sequenced in a study of blood T cells in healthy people across ages. The use of a sample-barcoded 5' primer and a J-beta primer mix characterized a second PCR of about 7 to 12 cycles. TCRdb passed the 5' RACE reads through MiXCR, listing each CDR3 protein once. The sample shows around 1,900,000 distinct CDR3 sequences, roughly two fifths of them seen only once. Sequenced: blood. Every receptor here comes from a human donor in good health.

Points on this clonotype: Because the CDR3 is missing its conserved closing phenylalanine or tryptophan, this is likely a read error. The chain carries TRBV4-2 and TRBJ2-6; D remains ambiguous. CDR1 LGHNA and CDR2 YNFKEQ come from the germline V gene. Trimming removed 3 bases at V and 0 bases at J, with 9 bases between. This CDR3 region has 16 residues. CDR3 coding DNA: TGTGCCAGCAGCCAGGGCAGGACCTCTGGGGCCAACGTCCTGACTTCC. This gives the protein CASSQGRTSGANVLTS.

This clonotype is a singleton in its sample. The chain carries TRBV7-2 and TRBJ2-3; the D gene is possibly TRBD2 (6 bases). V lost 3 bases to trimming and J lost 7 bases, with 11 bases between them. The CDR3 has 13 residues. Germline lookup yields CDR1 SGHTA and CDR2 FQGNSA. CDR3: CASSFQDYYTQYF. CDR3 nucleotides: TGTGCCAGCAGCTTCCAGGACTACTATACGCAGTATTTT.

This clonotype was seen many times. The chain joins TRBV6-5 to TRBJ2-7, with D possibly being TRBD1 or TRBD2 (6 bases each). Germline V gives CDR1 MNHEY, CDR2 SVGAGI. The CDR3 totals 14 residues. Trimming stripped 5 bases from V and 3 bases from J, with 14 bases between. CDR3 DNA: TGTGCCAGCAGTAGGGGGGTCAAGAGCTACGAGCAGTACTTC. This translates into CASSRGVKSYEQYF.

The CDR3 sequence: CASSHVSYEQYF. The CDR3, as DNA: TGTGCCAGCAGCCACGTTTCCTACGAGCAGTACTTC. The chain carries TRBV6-2 or TRBV6-3 and TRBJ2-7; no definite D call. CDR1 and CDR2 from the germline V gene are MNHEY and SVGEGT. The length of the CDR3 is 12 residues. V dropped 6 bases and J dropped 1 base, with 7 bases sitting between them.

This clonotype was seen a handful of times. The chain links TRBV29-1 to TRBJ1-1; D gene unclear. CDR1 is SQVTM and CDR2 is ANQGSEA in the germline V gene. The CDR3 has 12 residues. Trimming left V 4 bases short and J 4 bases short, with 10 bases between. The CDR3 reads CSVVRLGTEAFF. The CDR3 bases are TGCAGCGTTGTACGGTTAGGCACTGAAGCTTTCTTT.

There are a few counts of this clonotype. The chain uses TRBV7-9 and TRBJ2-7; tentative D call: TRBD2 (6 bases). Germline CDR1 reads SEHNR; CDR2 reads FQNEAQ (reference sequence). V lost 4 bases and J 1 base, leaving 14 bases between the germline ends. The CDR3 covers 15 residues. CDR3 in amino acids: CASSSDWGESYEQYF. CDR3 nucleotides: TGTGCCAGCAGCTCCGATTGGGGGGAGTCCTACGAGCAGTACTTC.

As concerns this clonotype: A single base separates this from a much larger clone, so it may be a read error. The chain joins TRBV7-2 to TRBJ2-4; 7 bases are shared with TRBD2. CDR1 and CDR2 (germline): SGHTA, FQGNSA. J lost 13 bases, V lost 5 bases, and 17 bases had no gene match. The CDR3 totals 15 residues. The CDR3 region is CASSPGTNNGNEQYF. In DNA, the CDR3 is TGTGCCAGCAGCCCCGGGACTAATAATGGTAATGAGCAGTACTTC.